The 32 T cell receptor beta chains below all came from one sample that was sequenced in a study of breast tumors, draining lymph nodes, adjacent tissues. TCRdb redid the calling of the multiplex PCR reads with MiXCR, one entry per CDR3 protein. The sample shows 17,000 or so distinct CDR3 sequences, roughly 45% of them seen only once. The sequenced sample consisted of tumor-adjacent breast tissue. The receptors derive from a female donor with breast cancer. Some clones in this sample may be carry-over from other donors' samples.

In this sample, this clonotype turned up many times. A read error may produce the germline difference seen at one junction end. The chain recombines TRBV5-1 with TRBJ2-5, with D possibly being TRBD1 (6 bases). Germline V gene lookup returns CDR1 SGHRS and CDR2 YFSETQ. The CDR3 extends over 15 amino acids. CDR3 nucleotide sequence: TGCGCCAGCAGCTTGGGGCGGACAGACCACGAGACCCAGTACTTC. Encoded protein: CASSLGRTDHETQYF.

This clonotype was recorded many times. The chain recombines TRBV4-2 with TRBJ2-7; 10 bases line up with TRBD2. Per the germline V gene, CDR1 is LGHNA and CDR2 is YNFKEQ. The CDR3 runs to 18 residues. The trim removed 1 base at V and 0 bases at J, leaving 9 bases unmatched. The CDR3 DNA is TGTGCCAGCAGCCAAGGGGCTAGCGGGGGTGCTAGCTCCTACGAGCAGTACTTC. Its translation is CASSQGASGGASSYEQYF.

This clonotype was observed a handful of times. V gene TRBV28 combines with J gene TRBJ2-4; TRBD1 or TRBD2 may be the D gene (6 bases each). CDR1 is MDHEN and CDR2 is SYDVKM in the germline V gene. The CDR3 covers 15 residues. The V end was cut by 7 bases, the J end by 6 bases, with 19 bases between. CDR3 sequence: CASTAPGAKGNIQYF. DNA for the CDR3: TGTGCCAGCACCGCCCCGGGGGCAAAGGGAAACATTCAGTACTTC.

The rearrangement uses TRBV20-1 and TRBJ2-7; 7 bases fit TRBD2. V gave up 5 bases and J gave up 4 bases; unmatched junction bases: 20. CDR3 length: 17 residues. Per germline, CDR1 DFQATT and CDR2 SNEGSKA (reference sequence). The CDR3 sequence is CSAVSRLAGGFGYEQYF. CDR3 DNA: TGCAGTGCTGTGAGTCGACTAGCTGGAGGGTTCGGGTACGAGCAGTACTTC.

The CDR3 protein is CASSSRADQPQHF. DNA for the CDR3: TGTGCCAGCAGTTCAAGGGCGGATCAGCCCCAGCATTTT. V usage is TRBV6-5 and J usage is TRBJ1-5; D unresolved. Deletions cut 4 bases from V and 5 bases from J, with 9 bases between. CDR1 is MNHEY and CDR2 is SVGAGI in the germline V gene. This CDR3 is built from 13 residues.

This chain connects TRBV10-3 to TRBJ2-7; D may match TRBD1 or TRBD2 (5 bases each). Germline assignment: CDR1 ENHRY and CDR2 SYGVKD. This CDR3 has 12 amino acids. Trimming removed 8 bases from V and 5 bases from J, with 13 bases in between. In DNA form, the CDR3 reads TGTGCCATCGGCCGGGGACCTGACGAGCAGTACTTC. Amino acid sequence: CAIGRGPDEQYF.

In the case of this clonotype: A read error may explain this, as a much larger clone is one base away. The genes are TRBV5-6 and TRBJ1-1; D is undetermined. CDR1 is SGHDT and CDR2 is YYEEEE in the germline V gene. There are 12 residues in the CDR3. CDR3 in amino acids: CASSYGRTEALF. In nucleotides, the CDR3 is TGTGCCAGCAGCTACGGTCGCACTGAAGCTCTCTTT.

By share of the sample, this clonotype is medium-sized. This chain joins TRBV7-9 and TRBJ2-7; D ambiguous. The CDR3 consists of 13 residues. V lost 6 bases to trimming and J lost 3 bases, with 12 bases between them. CDR1 and CDR2 (germline): SEHNR, FQNEAQ (reference sequence). CDR3 sequence (DNA): TGTGCCAGCAGGTACACCGAAAACTACGAGCAGTACTTC. It codes for CASRYTENYEQYF.

This clonotype appeared once. A much larger clone lies one base from this, so it may be a read error. The chain uses TRBV7-3 and TRBJ1-1, with TRBD1 matching 8 bases. The CDR3 extends over 15 amino acids. Germline values: CDR1 SGHTA, CDR2 FQGTGA. Written as DNA, the CDR3 is TGTGCCAGCAGCTTAACTTCCGACAGGGGAACTGAAGCTCTCTTT. It specifies CASSLTSDRGTEALF.

The sample holds many counts of this clonotype. A much bigger clone sits one base away, suggesting this may be a read error. The chain links TRBV5-6 to TRBJ1-2; D unresolved. CDR1 is SGHDT, CDR2 YYEEEE, per germline. There are 15 residues in the CDR3. V was clipped by 2 bases and J by 2 bases, with 13 bases between them. CDR3 in amino acids: CASSFSQAINYGYTF. The CDR3 DNA reads as TGTGCCAGCAGCTTTAGCCAGGCGATAAACTATGGCTACACCTTC.

This clonotype is medium-sized (0.01 to 0.1%). V usage is TRBV20-1 and J usage is TRBJ2-7, with 10 bases aligning to TRBD2. Germline assignment: CDR1 DFQATT and CDR2 SNEGSKA (reference sequence). V lost 6 bases, J lost 2 bases, and 13 bases stayed unmatched. CDR3 size: 16 residues. In nucleotides, the CDR3 is TGCAGTGCGACGGGGCTAGCGGGAGTAATTGCCTACGAGCAGTACTTC. Protein product: CSATGLAGVIAYEQYF.

The J gene is TRBJ2-3, the V gene TRBV10-3, with TRBD1 as a possible D gene (6 bases). V was trimmed by 9 bases and J by 1 base, leaving 14 bases between them. The CDR3 sequence is 14 residues long. Germline V lookup: CDR1 ENHRY, CDR2 SYGVKD. CDR3 protein: CAILQGEGTDTQYF. DNA of the CDR3: TGTGCCATTTTACAGGGAGAGGGCACAGATACGCAGTATTTT.

In this sample, this clonotype turned up many times. The CDR3 does not close with the conserved phenylalanine or tryptophan, likely indicating a read error. The chain has TRBV4-3 and TRBJ2-3, with 10 bases that match TRBD2. Germline loops: CDR1 LGHNA, CDR2 YSLEER. The CDR3 spans 16 residues. Germline trimming cut 4 bases from V and 3 bases from J; bases unmatched to any gene: 7. Here the CDR3 reads CASSLGTSAVTDTQYS. CDR3 DNA sequence: TGCGCCAGCAGCCTTGGGACTAGCGCGGTTACAGATACGCAGTATTCT.

By sample share, this clonotype is medium-sized (0.01 to 0.1%). The rearrangement uses TRBV12-3 or TRBV12-4 and TRBJ1-6, with 10 bases identical to TRBD1. Trimming cost V 6 bases and J 7 bases; bases outside gene matches: 6. The CDR3 loop spans 15 amino acids. For the CDR3, the DNA is TGTGCCAGCAGCCGGACAGGGGGAGGAAATTCACCCCTCCACTTT. Translating gives CASSRTGGGNSPLHF.

This clonotype has at least ten counts. This chain links TRBV20-1 with TRBJ1-1, with 8 bases fitting TRBD1. The CDR3 covers 12 residues. CDR1 DFQATT and CDR2 SNEGSKA come from the germline V gene (reference sequence). With 5 bases clipped from V and 3 bases from J, the junction kept 2 bases outside the gene matches. This CDR3 is CSAGTGHTEAFF. The CDR3 DNA is TGCAGTGCTGGGACAGGCCACACTGAAGCTTTCTTT.

This clonotype was recorded at least ten times. The chain recombines TRBV9 with TRBJ2-5; TRBD2 agrees at 8 bases. Germline V lookup: CDR1 SGDLS, CDR2 YYNGEE. V dropped 0 bases and J dropped 3; count of bases not matched to a gene: 10. This CDR3 region has 17 residues. CDR3 sequence reads: CASSVGGNSGNEETQYF. Here the CDR3 DNA reads TGTGCCAGCAGCGTAGGGGGGAATAGCGGGAATGAAGAGACCCAGTACTTC.

Notes on this clonotype: The junction departs from germline at one end; a sequencing error may be responsible. The chain links TRBV6-5 to TRBJ1-2; D may be TRBD1 (5 bases). The CDR3 runs to 15 residues. Germline lookup yields CDR1 MNHEY and CDR2 SVGAGI. CDR3 bases: TGTGCCAGCAGTCACTCGAGAGGGGCAGGGAACGGCTACACCTTC. Its protein is CASSHSRGAGNGYTF.

Comments on this clonotype: This may be a read error: a much more frequent sequence differs by one nucleotide. V and J are TRBV20-1 and TRBJ2-1; perhaps TRBD1 as D (6 bases). The CDR3 is 12 residues long. Germline V gene sequence: CDR1 DFQATT, CDR2 SNEGSKA (reference sequence). The CDR3 DNA is TGCAGTGCTCGACAGGCCTACAATGAGCCGTTCTTC. It encodes CSARQAYNEPFF.

The V and J genes are TRBV28 and TRBJ2-5; 15 bases are a match to TRBD2. Per the germline V gene, CDR1 is MDHEN and CDR2 is SYDVKM. CDR3 length equals 18 residues. The V gene end was trimmed by 6 bases and the J gene end by 4 bases; junction bases not matched to a gene: 12. CDR3 protein: CASSPLRTSGGARETQYF. For the CDR3, the DNA is TGTGCCAGCAGCCCTCTAAGGACTAGCGGGGGGGCGCGAGAGACCCAGTACTTC.

This clonotype was seen many times. Since a much larger clone is just one base distant, this may be a read error. The chain combines TRBV6-1 with TRBJ1-5; D remains unclear. V dropped 5 bases and J dropped 2 bases, with 13 bases sitting between them. The CDR3 has 15 amino acids. Germline assignment: CDR1 MNHNS and CDR2 SASEGT. The CDR3 DNA is TGTGCCAGCAGTCCTCACCTCAGAGGCAATCAGCCCCAGCATTTT. Translated: CASSPHLRGNQPQHF.

This clonotype has at least ten counts. V is TRBV3-1 and J is TRBJ1-4, with D unresolved. Germline V CDR1 and CDR2: LGHDT, YNNKEL (reference sequence). The CDR3 totals 12 residues. The V gene lost 8 bases and the J gene lost 8 bases, with 12 bases spanning the gap. In DNA form, the CDR3 reads TGTGCCAGCGCCTGGGCGGGGGAAAAACTGTTTTTT. Translated, it gives CASAWAGEKLFF.

The chain employs TRBV20-1 and TRBJ2-7, with D tentatively TRBD1 or TRBD2 (5 bases each). V gave up 1 base and J gave up 2 bases, with 12 bases separating them. CDR3 length: 14 residues. Germline V gives CDR1 DFQATT, CDR2 SNEGSKA (reference sequence). The CDR3 spells CSARVQGVTYEQYF. CDR3 nucleotides: TGCAGTGCTAGAGTCCAGGGAGTCACCTACGAGCAGTACTTC.

This clonotype is deemed medium-sized. The V and J genes are TRBV6-5 and TRBJ2-1, with D possibly being TRBD2 (5 bases). V was trimmed by 10 bases and J by 8 bases, leaving 18 bases between them. The germline V gene has CDR1 MNHEY and CDR2 SVGAGI. The CDR3 covers 13 residues. CDR3 nucleotide sequence: TGTGCCACCCGGGGTTCCGCCCGCGATGAGCAGTTCTTC. Translating gives CATRGSARDEQFF.

The chain employs TRBV29-1 and TRBJ1-4; D ambiguous. Germline assignment: CDR1 SQVTM and CDR2 ANQGSEA. With 7 bases removed from V and 6 bases from J, the gap between germline ends came to 15 bases. The CDR3 runs 13 residues. CDR3 amino acids: CSALGPGYEKLFF. CDR3 nucleotides: TGCAGCGCCCTAGGCCCAGGTTATGAAAAACTGTTTTTT.

About this clonotype itself: The germline gene is not matched at one end of the junction; a read error may be the cause. The rearrangement links TRBV7-7 to TRBJ2-2; D is unresolved. The CDR3 sequence is 15 residues long. Germline CDR1 is SSHAT and CDR2 is FNYEAQ (reference sequence). CDR3 residues: CASSLESGTTGELFF. CDR3 sequence (DNA): TGTGCTAGCAGCTTAGAATCTGGTACCACCGGGGAGCTGTTTTTT.

The V and J genes are TRBV7-9 and TRBJ2-7, with D possibly matching TRBD2 (5 bases). The V gene lost 4 bases and the J gene lost 0 bases, with 13 bases spanning the gap. Germline assignment: CDR1 SEHNR and CDR2 FQNEAQ (reference sequence). The CDR3 has 15 residues. The CDR3 reads CASSSPLGSSYEQYF. The CDR3 nucleotides are TGTGCCAGCAGCTCCCCTCTTGGGAGCTCCTACGAGCAGTACTTC.

With regard to this clonotype: Because it lacks the conserved phenylalanine or tryptophan at the end, this CDR3 is likely a read error. No DNA is shown, since the ends of the CDR3 on it are uncertain; the CDR3 is the one TCRdb lists. The V call is TRBV12-3 or TRBV12-4, the J call TRBJ2-2. The CDR3 is 12 amino acids in total, end residues counted. The CDR3 here is CASSFDTGELFS.

This clonotype was counted many times. This chain joins TRBV7-9 and TRBJ2-1; TRBD2 matches 13 bases. Per the germline V gene, CDR1 is SEHNR and CDR2 is FQNEAQ (reference sequence). CDR3 length equals 15 residues. The J segment lost 7 bases and the V segment lost 1 base, leaving 1 base of the junction unmatched. The CDR3 is CASSLGTSGGNEQFF. CDR3 nucleotide sequence: TGTGCCAGCAGCTTAGGGACTAGCGGGGGTAATGAGCAGTTCTTC. The whole variable domain, remainder taken from reference TRBV7-9 and TRBJ2-1, is DTGVSQNPRHKITKRGQNVTFRCDPISEHNRLYWYRQTLGQGPEFLTYFQNEAQLEKSRLLSDRFSAERPKGSFSTLEIQRTEQGDSAMYLCASSLGTSGGNEQFFGPGTRLTVL.

This clonotype was observed at least ten times. V usage is TRBV29-1 and J usage is TRBJ2-1, with 9 bases fitting TRBD2. The CDR3 length is 14 residues. V lost 2 bases to trimming and J lost 7 bases; unmatched junction nucleotides: 6. The germline CDR1 and CDR2 sequences are SQVTM and ANQGSEA. In DNA form, the CDR3 reads TGCAGCGTTGAATTAGCGGGAGTCCCTAATGAGCAGTTCTTC. This codes for CSVELAGVPNEQFF.

In this sample, this clonotype is medium-sized. The rearrangement links TRBV2 to TRBJ2-3; 7 bases fit TRBD2. Looked up from germline, CDR1 is SNHLY and CDR2 is FYNNEI. The CDR3 is 16 amino acids. Trimming took 4 bases from V and 4 from J; bases not matched to a gene: 11. The CDR3 reads CASSATGLGRADTQYF. In nucleotides, the CDR3 is TGTGCCAGCAGTGCCACAGGACTGGGGAGGGCAGATACGCAGTATTTT.

This clonotype appeared a few times. This clone may be a read error of a much larger clone one base away. The rearrangement uses TRBV20-1 and TRBJ2-7; 8 bases are a match to TRBD2. Trimming cost V 3 bases and J 6 bases; bases outside gene matches: 10. Looked up from germline, CDR1 is DFQATT and CDR2 is SNEGSKA (reference sequence). The CDR3 spans 14 residues. CDR3 in amino acids: CSASALADRTEQYF. The CDR3, as DNA: TGCAGTGCTAGTGCACTAGCGGATAGGACCGAGCAGTACTTC.

Comments on this clonotype: At one end the junction does not follow the germline gene, possibly because of a read error. The J gene is TRBJ2-7, the V gene TRBV11-2; 9 nucleotides agree with TRBD2. The CDR3 has 15 residues. Per germline, CDR1 SGHAT and CDR2 FQNNGV. The CDR3 coding sequence is TGCGCCAGCAGCTTATTAGCGGGAGCGGCCTACGAGCAGTACTTC. Its protein product is CASSLLAGAAYEQYF.